The T cell receptor beta chain under discussion was sequenced for a study of blood T cell repertoires in COVID-19. Looking at the study overall: Some COVID-19 samples were acute and others convalescent; all came from the United States, Italy and Spain.

Profiled with immunoSEQ multiplex PCR; TCRdb holds only in-frame clones, not every one. The sample has about 380,000 clones, approximately 90% seen once. The table lists this clone with a count of one. The CDR3 spans 17 residues. J was trimmed by 0 bases and V by 5 bases; bases with no gene match: 8. Germline lookup yields CDR1 LGHDT and CDR2 YNNKEL (reference sequence). The sequenced sample was PBMCs or T cells enriched from blood (not recorded which). This sequence originates from a woman aged 18-29 years who had recovered from COVID-19. The genes are TRBV3-1 (or the pseudogene TRBV3-2) and TRBJ1-4, with 8 bases lining up with TRBD1. This CDR3 reads CASSSRQGKATNEKLFF. The CDR3 DNA follows: TGTGCCAGCAGCTCCCGACAGGGGAAAGCAACTAATGAAAAACTGTTTTTT.